Sequencing of this TCR beta chain was carried out in a study of technical replicates of blood from a handful of donors. Some clones are missing from TCRdb's copy, which holds only in-frame ones; the method was immunoSEQ multiplex PCR. The table shows 85,000 to 100,000 clones, with roughly 96% occurring only once. This CDR3 has 15 amino acids. V lost 6 bases and J lost 8; bases outside the gene matches: 9. Per germline, CDR1 SGHRS and CDR2 YFSETQ. V is TRBV5-1 and J is TRBJ2-1; 12 bases are shared with TRBD2. The receptor was derived from a human donor in good health. The specimen sequenced was T cells isolated from PBMCs. The CDR3 nucleotides are TGCGCCAGCACTATTCTAGCGGGGGGGCTTGATGAGCAGTTCTTC. This sequence encodes CASTILAGGLDEQFF.